This TCR beta chain originates from a study of blood T cell repertoires in COVID-19. Overall study context: Acute and convalescent COVID-19 specimens originated in the United States, Italy and Spain. T cells, B-cell-depleted T cells, or PBMCs supplied cDNA or gDNA.

Per the authors' pipeline: Cell counts per sample came from amplifying reference gene primers. The protocol was immunoSEQ multiplex PCR, while the TCRdb copy is restricted to in-frame clones and leaves out a portion. For V, J and clone size, that table is used; D and trimming come from the DNA. The sample yields about 140,000 clones, roughly 89% seen once. Looked up from germline, CDR1 is SGHDT and CDR2 is YYEEEE. V was pared by 6 bases and J by 5 bases, with 20 bases between. This CDR3 comprises 16 residues. The TCR originated in a human donor in a cohort sampled during active COVID-19. Sequencing was carried out using peripheral blood. The chain is built from TRBV5-6 and TRBJ2-2, with D possibly being TRBD2 (6 bases). The CDR3 nucleotides are TGTGCCAGCACCCGACAGCCTGCGGGGTCGACCGGGGAGCTGTTTTTT. This gives the protein CASTRQPAGSTGELFF.